This T cell receptor beta chain was profiled in a study of T cell changes during pregnancy in multiple sclerosis. Only in-frame clones appear in the TCRdb table, and some are missing; sequencing was by immunoSEQ multiplex PCR. The table records about 110,000 clones, approximately 90% of them present only once. CDR1 is SGHRS and CDR2 is YFSETQ in the germline V gene. The length of the CDR3 is 14 residues. Unmatched junction bases numbered 4, after V lost 4 bases and J lost 6 bases. The V gene is TRBV5-1, the J gene TRBJ1-6; 7 positions agree with TRBD1. This specimen was peripheral blood, taken after pregnancy. The TCR comes from a female donor with multiple sclerosis, enrolled in a pregnancy study. The CDR3: CASSLGQANSPLHF. CDR3 sequence (DNA): TGCGCCAGCAGCCTCGGACAGGCTAATTCACCCCTCCACTTT. Based on the CDR3 plus reference TRBV5-1 and TRBJ1-6, the full variable domain is KAGVTQTPRYLIKTRGQQVTLSCSPISGHRSVSWYQQTPGQGLQFLFEYFSETQRNKGNFPGRFSGRQFSNSRSEMNVSTLELGDSALYLCASSLGQANSPLHFGNGTRLTVT.